The clone carrying this T cell receptor (beta chain) has just a few counts. Its antigen is not identified. Sorted populations were all over 95% pure. This sample is drawn from a study of beta chain features in type 1 diabetes. Study overall: Investigators examined more than 90 million sorted cells across all samples.

After removal of 5 bases from V and 1 base from J, the junction contained 4 bases not matched to a gene. The V gene's germline CDR1 is MNHEY and CDR2 SVGAGI. The length of the CDR3 is 14 residues. Study-wide results and limits: cDNA-based reads could over-represent cells with high TCR expression. Healthy donors had naive, central memory and Treg TCRB repertoires that appeared less similar than those seen among patients. Shorter TCRB CDR3s, moderately but significantly so, marked every one of the four CD4+ subsets in Type 1 diabetes patients.

Sequenced material consisted of expressed TCRB transcripts (all of the isolated RNA was reverse transcribed). Libraries were prepared by immunoSEQ multiplex PCR; TCRdb keeps only in-frame clonotypes and omits some of them. The sample has around 250,000 clones; 14% are singletons. Material for sequencing was naive CD4+ T cells from blood. The clonotype comes from a man aged 30 to 45 with type 1 diabetes. This chain uses TRBV6-5 with TRBJ2-7; TRBD1 matches 8 bases. Here the CDR3 reads CASSRTGTSYEQYF. CDR3 DNA: TGTGCCAGCAGTAGGACAGGGACATCCTACGAGCAGTACTTC.